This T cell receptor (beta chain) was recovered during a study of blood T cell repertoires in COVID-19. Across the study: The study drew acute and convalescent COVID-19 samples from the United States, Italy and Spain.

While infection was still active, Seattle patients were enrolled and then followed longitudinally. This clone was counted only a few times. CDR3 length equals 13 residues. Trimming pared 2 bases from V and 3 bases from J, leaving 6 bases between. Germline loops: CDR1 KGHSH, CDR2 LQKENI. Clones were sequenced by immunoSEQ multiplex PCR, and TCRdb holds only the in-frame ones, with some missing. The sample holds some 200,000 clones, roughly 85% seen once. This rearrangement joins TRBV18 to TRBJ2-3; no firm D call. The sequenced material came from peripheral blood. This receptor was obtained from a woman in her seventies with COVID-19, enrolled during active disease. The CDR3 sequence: CASSPSQTDTQYF. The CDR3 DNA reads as TGTGCCAGCTCACCATCCCAGACAGATACGCAGTATTTT. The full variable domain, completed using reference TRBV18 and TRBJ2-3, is NAGVMQNPRHLVRRRGQEARLRCSPMKGHSHVYWYRQLPEEGLKFMVYLQKENIIDESGMPKERFSAEFPKEGPSILRIQQVVRGDSAAYFCASSPSQTDTQYFGPGTRLTVL.